The sequence of this T cell receptor (beta chain) was determined in a study of shared clonotypes between healthy human individuals. About the study: The cohort comprised a couple of women and a few men. Their ages spanned 18 to 49 years.

Splitting of CD4+ cells produced CD45RA+ naive and CD45RA-negative memory subsets. Germline-derived CDR1 and CDR2 are PRHDT and FYEKMQ (reference sequence). The CDR3 sequence is 15 residues long. Trimming removed 5 bases from V and 9 bases from J, with 17 bases in between. Sequencing used immunoSEQ multiplex PCR; TCRdb keeps in-frame clones, though not all of them. The data hold 2 million to 3 million clones, with over 85% observed a single time. The V call is TRBV13, the J call TRBJ1-6; a weak D match, TRBD1 (5 bases). The specimen sequenced was naive CD4+ T cells sorted from blood. Sample subset: CD45RA+ positively selected. This clonotype was sampled from a man in his late teens or twenties in good health. The CDR3 spells CASSPGTLRGSPLHF. The CDR3 coding sequence is TGTGCCAGCAGCCCAGGGACCCTTAGGGGTTCACCCCTCCACTTT.